The 26 T cell receptor beta chains below all came from one sample that was sequenced in a study of vaccination effects on CD4 cells after COVID-19. With the ViraFEST assay, the study expanded antigen-specific CD4+ T cells using viral peptide pools, then sequenced them. Culture lasted about 10 days before CD4+ T cell isolation. In the vaccine recipients, nucleocapsid antibodies were negative and there was no prior SARS-CoV-2 infection. These receptors' antigens are unknown. Measured with immunoSEQ multiplex PCR; TCRdb has only the in-frame clones, and not every one. The sample shows 77,000 or so clones, 78% of them seen only once. Sequenced here: CD4+ T cells from PBMCs cultured with SARS-CoV-2 spike peptides, sampled before COVID-19 vaccination. Receptors were obtained from a human donor who received a COVID-19 vaccine.

In its sample, this clone was seen once. This chain joins TRBV28 and TRBJ1-3, with no clear D. Germline CDR1 is MDHEN and CDR2 is SYDVKM. This CDR3 has 16 amino acids. The V end was cut by 5 bases, the J end by 0 bases, with 14 bases between. The CDR3: CASSPLRVPSGNTIYF. CDR3 nucleotide sequence: TGTGCCAGCAGTCCTTTAAGGGTACCCTCTGGAAACACCATATATTTT.

This clone came up a few times. The chain uses TRBV3-1 (or the pseudogene TRBV3-2) and TRBJ1-3, with D unresolved. The V gene's germline CDR1 is LGHDT and CDR2 YNNKEL (reference sequence). V dropped 3 bases and J dropped 0 bases, with 9 bases sitting between them. This CDR3 is built from 15 residues. The CDR3 reads CASSQVGSSGNTIYF. DNA of the CDR3: TGTGCCAGCAGCCAGGTGGGCAGCTCTGGAAACACCATATATTTT.

This chain links TRBV11-2 with TRBJ1-1; D remains ambiguous. Germline loops: CDR1 SGHAT, CDR2 FQNNGV. Between the trimmed V and J ends, which lost 8 bases and 1 base, there was a span of 5 bases. This CDR3 contains 11 residues. The chain's CDR3 is CASGQNTEAFF. The CDR3 bases are TGTGCCAGCGGGCAGAACACTGAAGCTTTCTTT. Supplemented by reference TRBV11-2 and TRBJ1-1, the full variable domain reads EAGVAQSPRYKIIEKRQSVAFWCNPISGHATLYWYQQILGQGPKLLIQFQNNGVVDDSQLPKDRFSAERLKGVDSTLKIQPAKLEDSAVYLCASGQNTEAFFGQGTRLTVV.

The CDR3 loop is CASARGPGVYNEQFF. CDR3 sequence (DNA): TGTGCCAGCGCTCGGGGTCCAGGGGTCTACAATGAGCAGTTCTTC. The rearrangement links TRBV7-6 to TRBJ2-1, with D possibly TRBD1 on 6 matching bases. The CDR3 covers 15 residues. Germline CDR1 and CDR2: SGHVS and FNYEAQ. The V and J ends lost 8 bases and 3 bases respectively, with 17 bases between them.

The chain recombines TRBV7-2 with TRBJ1-1; the D gene is possibly TRBD1 (6 bases). Trimming took off 6 bases at V and 3 bases at J, with 17 bases between the two ends. The germline V gene encodes CDR1 SGHTA and CDR2 FQGNSA. The CDR3 totals 15 residues. The CDR3 here is CASRTIQGIYTEAFF. In DNA, the CDR3 is TGTGCCAGCAGGACCATACAGGGAATATACACTGAAGCTTTCTTT.

The chain recombines TRBV5-8 with TRBJ1-5; 12 nucleotides agree with TRBD1. This CDR3 is 16 amino acids long. Germline loops: CDR1 SGHTS, CDR2 YDEGEE. The junction had 4 bases not matched to a gene; V was cut back by 2 bases and J by 4 bases. CDR3 sequence (DNA): TGTGCCAGCAGCTTCCGGGACAGGGGGCTGAATCAGCCCCAGCATTTT. It is translated as CASSFRDRGLNQPQHF.

This sequence joins TRBV4-1 and TRBJ2-5; a weak D match, TRBD2 (6 bases). Per the germline V gene, CDR1 is MGHRA and CDR2 is YSYEKL. The CDR3 contains 16 residues. V shed 3 bases and J shed 5 bases, with 19 bases lying between them. The CDR3 reads CASSQETWRGRETQYF. The CDR3 nucleotides are TGCGCCAGCAGCCAGGAGACGTGGCGGGGACGGGAGACCCAGTACTTC.

The rearrangement links TRBV3-1 (or the pseudogene TRBV3-2) to TRBJ1-1; the D gene is possibly TRBD1 (6 bases). Germline V gives CDR1 LGHDT, CDR2 YNNKEL (reference sequence). V was trimmed by 0 bases and J by 5 bases, leaving 13 bases between them. The length of the CDR3 is 15 residues. CDR3 loop: CASSQDWWGATEAFF. For the CDR3, the DNA is TGTGCCAGCAGCCAAGATTGGTGGGGGGCTACTGAAGCTTTCTTT.

This clone has a single count. The rearrangement links TRBV9 to TRBJ1-4; D unresolved. The germline gives CDR1 SGDLS, CDR2 YYNGEE. Trimming removed 2 bases from V and 2 bases from J, with 7 bases in between. The CDR3 spans 14 residues. The CDR3 DNA sequence: TGTGCCAGCAGCGTTGGGGTGACTAATGAAAAACTGTTTTTT. Protein sequence: CASSVGVTNEKLFF.

CDR3 in DNA: TGTGCCAGCAGTTCATACCGGACAGGAGAAGAATACAATGAGCAGTTCTTC. Its protein product is CASSSYRTGEEYNEQFF. The chain uses TRBV7-9 and TRBJ2-1, with 7 bases identical to TRBD1. Germline CDR1 and CDR2: SEHNR and FQNEAQ (reference sequence). The CDR3 spans 17 residues. V was clipped by 6 bases and J by 4 bases; unmatched bases: 15. The variable domain in full, with the rest retrieved from reference TRBV7-9 and TRBJ2-1, is DTGVSQNPRHKITKRGQNVTFRCDPISEHNRLYWYRQTLGQGPEFLTYFQNEAQLEKSRLLSDRFSAERPKGSFSTLEIQRTEQGDSAMYLCASSSYRTGEEYNEQFFGPGTRLTVL.

This clone was seen a single time. The chain is built from TRBV3-1 (or the pseudogene TRBV3-2) and TRBJ1-1; D uncertain. From germline, CDR1 is LGHDT and CDR2 YNNKEL (reference sequence). The CDR3 has 14 amino acids. Trimming removed 4 bases at V and 4 bases at J, with 13 bases between. CDR3 in amino acids: CASSPRSRGTEAFF. The CDR3 bases are TGTGCCAGCAGCCCGAGGTCACGGGGCACTGAAGCTTTCTTT.

The gene calls are TRBV5-1 and TRBJ1-1, with D tentatively TRBD1 (5 bases). The ends were cut back, 3 bases at V and 3 bases at J, with 12 bases in the middle. In germline, CDR1 is SGHRS, CDR2 YFSETQ. The CDR3 spans 14 residues. The CDR3 DNA sequence: TGCGCCAGCAGCTACAGGAGTTTCGACACTGAAGCTTTCTTT. It encodes CASSYRSFDTEAFF.

The rearrangement joins TRBV6-5 to TRBJ2-1; 7 positions match TRBD1. Trimming at V came to 5 bases and at J to 4 bases, leaving 8 bases not matched to a gene. This CDR3 has 15 residues. The V gene's germline CDR1 is MNHEY and CDR2 SVGAGI. As DNA, the CDR3 is TGTGCCAGCAGTCGGACAGGTGGTTGGTACAATGAGCAGTTCTTC. This encodes CASSRTGGWYNEQFF.

The chain couples TRBV7-9 to TRBJ1-4, with no clear D. The CDR3 has 15 amino acids. V was clipped by 3 bases and J by 4 bases, with 12 bases between them. The germline gives CDR1 SEHNR, CDR2 FQNEAQ (reference sequence). This CDR3 reads CASSLSSLLNEKLFF. The DNA for the CDR3 is TGTGCCAGCAGCTTGAGTTCACTGCTTAATGAAAAACTGTTTTTT.

The V gene is TRBV6-4, the J gene TRBJ1-2; D is perhaps TRBD1 (5 bases). The germline V and J ends were trimmed by 5 bases and 0 bases, with 10 bases remaining between them. The CDR3 is made up of 14 amino acids. Looked up from germline, CDR1 is MRHNA and CDR2 is SNTAGT. The CDR3 reads CASSPDRANYGYTF. The CDR3 DNA follows: TGTGCCAGCAGTCCCGACAGAGCTAACTATGGCTACACCTTC.

CDR3 coding DNA: TGTGCCAGCAGCTCGCTACCGGGACCTACTCTAAATACGCAGTATTTT. Translating gives CASSSLPGPTLNTQYF. This chain connects TRBV5-6 to TRBJ2-3; D could derive from TRBD1 or TRBD2 (5 bases each). Looked up from germline, CDR1 is SGHDT and CDR2 is YYEEEE. The CDR3 contains 16 residues. V was cut by 3 bases and J by 7 bases, with 21 bases left in between.

CDR3 sequence (DNA): TGCGCCAGCAGCTTGTCCCCTTTACAGGGATCCGGGGAGCTGTTTTTT. Protein product: CASSLSPLQGSGELFF. This chain connects TRBV5-1 to TRBJ2-2, with D maybe TRBD1 (6 bases). Germline V lookup: CDR1 SGHRS, CDR2 YFSETQ. V was cut by 1 base and J by 6 bases, with 16 bases left in between. This CDR3 contains 16 residues.

The gene calls are TRBV6-1 and TRBJ1-5; 7 bases are shared with TRBD1. CDR1 MNHNS and CDR2 SASEGT come from the germline V gene. The CDR3 spans 14 residues. Losses at the gene ends were 0 bases for V and 7 bases for J; bases not matched to a gene: 3. The CDR3, as DNA: TGTGCCAGCAGTGAAGCTGGCAGGGGGCAGCCCCAGCATTTT. Protein: CASSEAGRGQPQHF.

This chain joins TRBV6-6 and TRBJ1-5, with 8 positions matching TRBD1. The CDR3 extends over 15 amino acids. J lost 5 bases, V lost 8 bases, and 11 bases had no gene match. Germline CDR1 reads MNHNY; CDR2 reads SVGAGI (reference sequence). In DNA, the CDR3 is TGTGCCAGCGGACAATTGGACAGGGCGTATCAGCCCCAGCATTTT. Its translation: CASGQLDRAYQPQHF.

This chain connects TRBV30 to TRBJ1-1, with D tentatively TRBD1 (6 bases). CDR3 length: 14 amino acids. CDR1 is GTSNPN, CDR2 SVGIG, per germline (reference sequence). V was pared by 6 bases and J by 0 bases, with 14 bases between. CDR3 coding DNA: TGTGCCTGTAAAAGGGGGACGGTGAACACTGAAGCTTTCTTT. Encoded protein: CACKRGTVNTEAFF.

The J gene is TRBJ2-2, the V gene TRBV6-5; 8 nucleotides align to TRBD1. Trimming at V came to 8 bases and at J to 5 bases, leaving 7 bases not matched to a gene. CDR1 is MNHEY, CDR2 SVGAGI, per germline. The CDR3 spans 14 residues. The CDR3 region is CASRRTGGTGELFF. The DNA of the CDR3 is TGTGCCAGCCGCCGAACAGGGGGTACCGGGGAGCTGTTTTTT.

This chain uses TRBV6-2 or TRBV6-3 with TRBJ2-3, with D perhaps matching TRBD1 (6 bases). The CDR3 loop spans 15 amino acids. The germline V and J ends were trimmed by 7 bases and 0 bases, with 14 bases remaining between them. Germline V lookup: CDR1 MNHEY, CDR2 SVGEGT. The CDR3 reads CASTPTGYSTDTQYF. Written as DNA, the CDR3 is TGTGCCAGCACCCCAACAGGGTATAGCACAGATACGCAGTATTTT.

The chain combines TRBV6-5 with TRBJ1-2; D is unclear. This CDR3 region has 12 residues. CDR1 is MNHEY and CDR2 is SVGAGI in the germline V gene. With 6 bases removed from V and 6 bases from J, the gap between germline ends came to 11 bases. The DNA of the CDR3 is TGTGCCAGCAGGGCGACATGGAATGGCTACACCTTC. It is translated as CASRATWNGYTF.

V gene TRBV7-2 combines with J gene TRBJ1-5; D gene uncertain. This CDR3 is 15 amino acids long. Germline CDR1 reads SGHTA; CDR2 reads FQGNSA. The V gene lost 5 bases and the J gene lost 7 bases, with 18 bases spanning the gap. The CDR3 here is CASSQRAGITQPQHF. CDR3 bases: TGTGCCAGCAGCCAACGTGCTGGTATCACGCAGCCCCAGCATTTT.

The rearrangement links TRBV4-3 to TRBJ1-4; 9 bases agree with TRBD1. Germline trimming cut 4 bases from V and 8 bases from J; bases unmatched to any gene: 8. The germline CDR1 and CDR2 sequences are LGHNA and YSLEER. The CDR3 is 15 amino acids. The CDR3 nucleotides read TGCGCCAGCAGCCGGGATGGACAGGGGAACGAAAAACTGTTTTTT. It yields the protein CASSRDGQGNEKLFF.

This rearrangement joins TRBV7-2 to TRBJ1-2; D is uncertain. The CDR3 length is 13 residues. Per germline, CDR1 SGHTA and CDR2 FQGNSA. The V gene lost 1 base and the J gene lost 8 bases, with 11 bases spanning the gap. The chain's CDR3 is CASSLERRGGYTF. DNA of the CDR3: TGTGCCAGCAGCTTAGAGCGACGAGGAGGCTACACCTTC.